This is a list of T cell receptor beta chains from one sample in a study of cytomegalovirus exposure and HLA in healthy donors. Only in-frame clones appear in the TCRdb table, and some are missing; sequencing was by immunoSEQ multiplex PCR. The top ten clones hold roughly 3.1% of a sample with around 110,000 clones, 8% to 10% of them seen once. The source material was PBMCs. These receptors came from a young man in good health and CMV-seronegative. CDR3s include the opening cysteine and the closing phenylalanine or tryptophan. A D gene is named only where the DNA matches it firmly. Not all rows give a size; the values are once, few, many and, for expanded clones, a class.

j_call v_call d_call clone_size cdr3_aa cdr3_nt
TRBJ1-1 TRBV2 TRBD1 few CASSEDRGWGNTEAFF TGTGCCAGCAGTGAAGACAGGGGATGGGGGAACACTGAAGCTTTCTTT
TRBJ2-7 TRBV5-4 TRBD2 NA CASSSKTSLRHSEQYF TGTGCCAGCAGCTCAAAGACTAGCCTAAGGCACAGCGAGCAGTACTTC
TRBJ2-1 TRBV7-7 TRBD2 NA CASSLVESGRANEQFF TGTGCTAGCAGCTTAGTGGAGAGCGGGAGGGCCAATGAGCAGTTCTTC
TRBJ2-2 TRBV30 TRBD2 few CALASGRASTGELFF TGTGCCTTAGCTAGCGGGAGGGCCTCCACCGGGGAGCTGTTTTTT
TRBJ2-7 TRBV2 TRBD1 NA CARGQGGFDEQYF TGTGCCAGGGGACAGGGGGGTTTCGACGAGCAGTACTTC
TRBJ1-1 TRBV11-2 TRBD1 NA CASSLDHGTGGGEAFF TGTGCCAGCAGCTTAGATCATGGGACAGGGGGCGGTGAAGCTTTCTTT
TRBJ1-5 TRBV30 NA few CAWSGVSQPQHF TGTGCCTGGAGTGGCGTATCTCAGCCCCAGCATTTT
TRBJ1-3 TRBV2 TRBD1 NA CASITGEGNTIYF TGTGCCAGCATAACAGGGGAAGGAAACACCATATATTTT
TRBJ1-1 TRBV7-9 NA NA CASSLQGYTEAFF TGTGCCAGCAGCTTACAGGGGTACACTGAAGCTTTCTTT
TRBJ2-7 TRBV6-5 TRBD1 NA CASSYLGGAGYEQYF TGTGCCAGCAGTTACTTAGGGGGCGCAGGGTACGAGCAGTACTTC
TRBJ2-3 TRBV5-1 TRBD2 NA CASSHTTSGRQTDTQYF TGCGCCAGCAGCCACACGACTAGCGGCCGACAAACAGATACGCAGTATTTT
TRBJ2-5 TRBV2 TRBD2 NA CASARSGGAVQETQYF TGTGCCTCAGCACGGAGCGGGGGGGCCGTCCAAGAGACCCAGTACTTC
TRBJ1-2 TRBV10-3 TRBD1 NA CAIRSDRDNGYTF TGTGCCATCAGATCGGACAGGGATAATGGCTACACCTTC
TRBJ1-2 TRBV4-3 TRBD1 NA CASSQATGANYGYTF TGCGCCAGCAGCCAGGCGACAGGGGCCAACTATGGCTACACCTTC
TRBJ1-6 TRBV6-7 NA few CASSYDWEGRLYSPLHF TGTGCCAGCAGTTACGACTGGGAGGGGCGCCTTTATTCACCCCTCCACTTT
TRBJ2-5 TRBV2 TRBD2 NA CAGSRGLAEETQYF TGTGCCGGCAGTCGGGGACTAGCTGAAGAGACCCAGTACTTC
TRBJ2-7 TRBV19 NA NA CASSIGPGMYEQYF TGTGCCAGTAGTATCGGGCCGGGGATGTACGAGCAGTACTTC
TRBJ1-1 TRBV30 NA NA CAWSRANTEAFF TGTGCCTGGAGCAGGGCCAACACTGAAGCTTTCTTT
TRBJ1-6 TRBV27 NA few CASSYQGSYNSPLHF TGTGCCAGCAGTTACCAGGGCTCCTATAATTCACCCCTCCACTTT
TRBJ1-4 TRBV4-1 NA few CASSQAGGVNEKLFF TGCGCCAGCAGCCAAGCGGGCGGGGTTAATGAAAAACTGTTTTTT
TRBJ1-1 TRBV29-1 NA few CSVEDKGFGTEAFF TGCAGCGTTGAAGACAAGGGGTTCGGCACTGAAGCTTTCTTT
TRBJ2-7 TRBV7-2 NA NA CASSLIRTLSYEQYF TGTGCCAGCAGCTTAATCAGGACACTCTCCTACGAGCAGTACTTC
TRBJ2-6 TRBV7-9 NA few CASSLGTRVSSGANVLTF TGTGCCAGCAGCTTAGGGACACGGGTGTCCTCTGGGGCCAACGTCCTGACTTTC
TRBJ1-5 TRBV30 TRBD1 NA CAWNQGTGVQPQHF TGCGCCTGGAATCAGGGGACAGGGGTCCAGCCCCAGCATTTT
TRBJ1-5 TRBV11-2 NA NA CASSLASDNSNQPQHF TGTGCCAGCAGCTTAGCTTCCGACAATAGCAATCAGCCCCAGCATTTT
TRBJ2-2 TRBV7-2 NA NA CASSPGRRTGELFF TGTGCCAGCAGCCCAGGGAGGCGTACCGGGGAGCTGTTTTTT
TRBJ2-7 TRBV15 NA NA CATSRASTGRLASYEQYF TGTGCCACCAGCAGAGCCTCCACAGGTCGGCTAGCGTCCTACGAGCAGTACTTC
TRBJ2-1 TRBV15 NA NA CATSRDRGQNEQFF TGTGCCACCAGCAGAGATCGCGGCCAGAATGAGCAGTTCTTC
TRBJ2-7 TRBV11-2 TRBD1 few CASSLNTGQGYEQYF TGTGCCAGCAGCTTAAATACGGGACAGGGCTACGAGCAGTACTTC
TRBJ2-2 TRBV5-1 TRBD1 few CASSNRDRGAGELFF TGCGCCAGCAGCAACCGGGACAGGGGAGCCGGGGAGCTGTTTTTT